These 29 T cell receptor beta chains originate from one sample sequenced in a study of T cell repertoires in cytomegalovirus infection. Antigens for these TCRs are unknown. TCRdb recomputed calls from the reads with MiXCR, one row per CDR3 protein. In the table there are 900,000 to 950,000 distinct CDR3 sequences, under 40% of which are singletons. Sequenced here: cultured CD8+ T cells from PBMCs, sampled from culture after CMV antigen stimulation. The receptors stem from a human donor in good health (CMV status not recorded). Some clones in this sample may be carry-over from other donors' samples.

The chain joins TRBV7-6 to TRBJ1-2; maybe TRBD1 (6 bases). Germline CDR1 reads SGHVS; CDR2 reads FNYEAQ. CDR3 length: 11 residues. The V end was cut by 10 bases, the J end by 3 bases, with 9 bases between. CDR3 residues: CATGGHYGYTF. In DNA form, the CDR3 reads TGTGCCACCGGGGGCCACTATGGCTACACCTTC.

In its sample, this clonotype was seen once. The junction differs from germline at one of its ends, possibly a read error. The V and J genes are TRBV5-6 and TRBJ2-1; TRBD1 aligns across 9 bases. CDR3 size: 15 residues. CDR1 is SGHDT, CDR2 YYEEEE, per germline. The CDR3 region has the DNA TGTGCCGGCAGCCCCGGGACAGGGTTGTACGATGAGCAGTTCTTC. As protein: CAGSPGTGLYDEQFF.

This clonotype appeared once. This sequence joins TRBV11-2 and TRBJ2-3; D assignment may be TRBD1 or TRBD2 (7 bases each). Trimming removed 1 base at V and 2 bases at J, with 28 bases between. The CDR3 is 21 residues long. Germline lookup yields CDR1 SGHAT and CDR2 FQNNGV. CDR3 loop: CASSLADRAFSGDYATDTQYF. The CDR3 DNA reads TGTGCCAGCAGCTTAGCAGACAGGGCATTCTCAGGGGACTACGCCACAGATACGCAGTATTTT.

Comments on this clonotype: The germline gene is not matched at one end of the junction; a read error may be the cause. The rearrangement uses TRBV4-1 and TRBJ1-2; tentative D call: TRBD1 (6 bases). The CDR3 is 11 amino acids. Germline V CDR1 and CDR2: MGHRA, YSYEKL. The CDR3 is CASSQDDRRSF. The DNA for the CDR3 is TGCGCCAGCAGCCAAGATGACAGGAGGAGCTTC.

The rearrangement uses TRBV5-5 and TRBJ2-7, with TRBD2 as a possible D gene (6 bases). CDR1 is SGHKS, CDR2 YYEKEE, per germline (reference sequence). This CDR3 region has 12 residues. Trimming took 5 bases from V and 5 from J, leaving 11 bases between them. The CDR3, as DNA: TGTGCCAGCAGTGTCGGAGGGAACGAGCAGTACGTC. It yields the protein CASSVGGNEQYV.

The genes are TRBV19 and TRBJ1-2, with D possibly matching TRBD1 (5 bases). This CDR3 is built from 15 residues. CDR1 and CDR2 from the germline V gene are LNHDA and SQIVND (reference sequence). Between the trimmed V and J ends, which lost 3 bases and 7 bases, there was a span of 18 bases. The CDR3 sequence is CASSIRVGHWIGYTF. The CDR3 DNA reads TGTGCCAGTAGTATTCGTGTCGGACACTGGATTGGCTACACCTTC.

This chain links TRBV19 with TRBJ2-1, with D unclear. Germline V lookup: CDR1 LNHDA, CDR2 SQIVND (reference sequence). The CDR3 runs 15 residues. With 4 bases removed from V and 3 bases from J, the gap between germline ends came to 13 bases. CDR3 DNA: TGTGCCAGTAGTACTACAATAGGTAACTACAATGAGCAGTTCTTC. This translates into CASSTTIGNYNEQFF.

This clonotype was seen more than once but under ten times. In DNA form, the CDR3 reads TGTGCCAGTAGTCCCGAGTCGATTCTCATCGGGGATACGCAGTATTTT. This encodes CASSPESILIGDTQYF. V usage is TRBV19 and J usage is TRBJ2-3, with D unclear. Germline assignment: CDR1 LNHDA and CDR2 SQIVND (reference sequence). Deletions cut 5 bases from V and 6 bases from J, with 21 bases between. This CDR3 has 16 amino acids.

Comments on this clonotype: Compared with germline, one end of the junction differs, possibly owing to a read error. The chain recombines TRBV19 with TRBJ2-5; D tentatively fits TRBD1 or TRBD2 (6 bases each). The length of the CDR3 is 15 residues. CDR1 and CDR2 (germline): LNHDA, SQIVND (reference sequence). In nucleotides, the CDR3 is TGTGTCAGTAGTATAGGGGGGACGAACCAAGAGACCCAGTACTTC. This codes for CVSSIGGTNQETQYF.

This clonotype occurred many times. This chain joins TRBV13 and TRBJ1-5; no definite D call. CDR3 length equals 14 residues. Trimming stripped 0 bases from V and 0 bases from J, with 3 bases between. Germline loops: CDR1 PRHDT, CDR2 FYEKMQ (reference sequence). CDR3 amino acids: CASSLGPSNQPQHF. The CDR3 DNA reads as TGTGCCAGCAGCTTAGGGCCTAGCAATCAGCCCCAGCATTTT.

The chain uses TRBV7-9 and TRBJ1-2; TRBD1 matches at 8 bases. Germline-derived CDR1 and CDR2 are SEHNR and FQNEAQ (reference sequence). Trimming cost V 1 base and J 4 bases; bases outside gene matches: 11. This CDR3 is 17 amino acids long. The CDR3 nucleotides read TGTGCCAGCAGCTTAGGGGGGCAGGGGGCTGTTCGCTATGGCTACACCTTC. It yields the protein CASSLGGQGAVRYGYTF.

The table lists this clonotype with many counts. V is TRBV7-2 and J is TRBJ1-4; D not certain. The CDR3 has 17 residues. Per the germline V gene, CDR1 is SGHTA and CDR2 is FQGNSA. V dropped 1 base and J dropped 0 bases, with 12 bases sitting between them. CDR3 in DNA: TGTGCCAGCAGCTTAGAACCCACCCCTCCAACTAATGAAAAACTGTTTTTT. This translates into CASSLEPTPPTNEKLFF.

V and J are TRBV9 and TRBJ1-2; maybe TRBD1 (5 bases). The germline V and J ends were trimmed by 0 bases and 7 bases, with 16 bases remaining between them. Germline CDR1 is SGDLS and CDR2 is YYNGEE. CDR3 length: 15 amino acids. CDR3 residues: CASSVVVRDVIGYTF. For the CDR3, the DNA is TGTGCCAGCAGCGTAGTCGTCCGGGACGTTATTGGCTACACCTTC.

This rearrangement joins TRBV4-2 to TRBJ2-3; 7 bases are a match to TRBD2. V trimming: 0 bases; J trimming: 0 bases; junction bases outside the gene matches: 6. Germline assignment: CDR1 LGHNA and CDR2 YNFKEQ. This CDR3 comprises 17 residues. This CDR3 is CASSQDGGGSSTDTQYF. The CDR3 DNA reads as TGTGCCAGCAGCCAAGATGGGGGGGGGTCTAGCACAGATACGCAGTATTTT.

This clonotype has only a few counts. The chain carries TRBV5-1 and TRBJ2-3, with 11 bases aligning to TRBD2. CDR3 length equals 18 residues. J gave up 1 base and V 0 bases, and 7 bases lay outside the gene matches. Germline CDR1 reads SGHRS; CDR2 reads YFSETQ. The CDR3 sequence: CASSLGVAGGPGTDTQYF. DNA for the CDR3: TGCGCCAGCAGCTTGGGGGTAGCGGGGGGGCCGGGCACAGATACGCAGTATTTT.

The CDR3 is CASSQPPGQLSNTGELFF. The CDR3 nucleotides are TGTGCCAGCAGTCAGCCTCCGGGACAGCTCTCGAACACCGGGGAGCTGTTTTTT. This chain uses TRBV6-5 with TRBJ2-2; 7 bases are a match to TRBD1. CDR1 and CDR2 (germline): MNHEY, SVGAGI. The CDR3 contains 18 residues. Trimming took 5 bases from V and 0 from J; bases not matched to a gene: 12.

This clonotype was counted a few times. The chain employs TRBV10-3 and TRBJ2-2; D is unclear. This CDR3 region has 17 residues. Between the trimmed V and J ends, which lost 0 bases and 4 bases, there was a span of 15 bases. Germline CDR1 is ENHRY and CDR2 is SYGVKD. The CDR3 DNA reads as TGTGCCATCAGTGAGTCGGAAGTAGGTCCAAGCACCGGGGAGCTGTTTTTT. Its translation: CAISESEVGPSTGELFF.

This sequence joins TRBV3-1 and TRBJ2-1, with 7 bases that match TRBD1. In germline, CDR1 is LGHDT, CDR2 YNNKEL (reference sequence). The CDR3 is 15 amino acids. J lost 4 bases, V lost 8 bases, and 11 bases had no gene match. DNA of the CDR3: TGTGCCAGCTGTAGAACGGGACAGCTATACAATGAGCAGTTCTTC. It specifies CASCRTGQLYNEQFF.

This clonotype was seen a handful of times. The chain has TRBV7-8 and TRBJ1-5, with TRBD1 matching 8 bases. The CDR3 extends over 14 amino acids. The germline V gene encodes CDR1 SGHVS and CDR2 FQNEAQ. J lost 8 bases, V lost 3 bases, and 6 bases had no gene match. CDR3 bases: TGTGCCAGCAGCTTTACAGGGGGTGGGGAGCCCCAGCATTTT. It encodes CASSFTGGGEPQHF.

The chain employs TRBV12-3 or TRBV12-4 and TRBJ2-7, with D perhaps given as TRBD1 or TRBD2 (7 bases each). CDR3 length: 14 amino acids. The V gene lost 6 bases and the J gene lost 5 bases, with 17 bases spanning the gap. Written as DNA, the CDR3 is TGTGCCAGCAGCCGTCGGGCAGGGGGGGACGAGCAGTACTTC. Amino acids: CASSRRAGGDEQYF.

This chain links TRBV12-3 or TRBV12-4 with TRBJ1-2, with a tentative D call TRBD1 (6 bases). The CDR3 has 16 amino acids. The V end was cut by 6 bases, the J end by 4 bases, with 21 bases between. CDR3 loop: CASSPSTDRILYGYTF. In nucleotides, the CDR3 is TGTGCCAGCAGCCCGAGTACGGACAGAATTCTCTATGGCTACACCTTC.

The genes are TRBV4-1 and TRBJ2-5; maybe TRBD2 (6 bases). Per the germline V gene, CDR1 is MGHRA and CDR2 is YSYEKL. The CDR3 extends over 17 amino acids. V was trimmed by 3 bases and J by 1 base, leaving 18 bases between them. CDR3 amino acids: CASSHERGGLTQETQYF. The CDR3 coding sequence is TGCGCCAGCAGCCACGAGAGGGGAGGACTAACCCAAGAGACCCAGTACTTC.

On this clonotype itself: This may be a read error, as it is one base from a much larger clone. The chain couples TRBV12-3 or TRBV12-4 to TRBJ1-1; maybe TRBD1 (5 bases). This CDR3 region has 14 residues. The CDR3 loop reads CTSSFGGADTEAFF. In DNA form, the CDR3 reads TGTACCAGCAGTTTCGGAGGGGCTGACACTGAAGCTTTCTTT.

This clonotype was found a few times. The chain links TRBV7-9 to TRBJ1-2; D is undetermined. This CDR3 is 16 amino acids long. Per germline, CDR1 SEHNR and CDR2 FQNEAQ (reference sequence). Trimming pared 0 bases from V and 7 bases from J, leaving 18 bases between. CDR3 sequence (DNA): TGTGCCAGCAGCTTAGCTGGGGAGTACGGCTCCCTTGGCTACACCTTC. Translation gives CASSLAGEYGSLGYTF.

The chain links TRBV4-1 to TRBJ2-5, with 9 bases aligning to TRBD2. The J segment lost 5 bases and the V segment lost 4 bases, leaving 8 bases of the junction unmatched. CDR3 length: 15 residues. CDR1 and CDR2 (germline): MGHRA, YSYEKL. CDR3 amino acids: CASSLLAGYGETQYF. CDR3 sequence (DNA): TGCGCCAGCAGCCTTCTAGCGGGGTACGGGGAGACCCAGTACTTC.

This clonotype was seen a few times. The rearrangement links TRBV9 to TRBJ2-5; 8 positions match TRBD2. This CDR3 spans 15 amino acids. Germline lookup yields CDR1 SGDLS and CDR2 YYNGEE. J was trimmed by 2 bases and V by 2 bases; bases with no gene match: 5. As DNA, the CDR3 is TGTGCCAGCAGCGTGACTAGCGCGGTACAAGAGACCCAGTACTTC. It yields the protein CASSVTSAVQETQYF.

V gene TRBV10-3 combines with J gene TRBJ1-6; 11 nucleotides match TRBD1. CDR1 is ENHRY and CDR2 is SYGVKD in the germline V gene. V dropped 4 bases and J dropped 8; count of bases not matched to a gene: 7. The CDR3 spans 16 residues. CDR3 coding DNA: TGTGCCATCAGTGGAATGGACAGGGGGCTTGATTCACCCCTCCACTTT. As protein: CAISGMDRGLDSPLHF.

The table lists this clonotype with a few counts. This chain joins TRBV25-1 and TRBJ2-2, with a tentative D call TRBD2 (6 bases). This CDR3 spans 14 amino acids. Germline CDR1 MGHDK, CDR2 SYGVNS. Trimming left V 6 bases short and J 5 bases short, with 13 bases between. As DNA, the CDR3 is TGTGCCAGCAGCGCCTCCGGGGGAACCGGGGAGCTGTTTTTT. Translation: CASSASGGTGELFF.

The rearrangement uses TRBV20-1 and TRBJ1-2; no clear D. The CDR3 is 14 residues long. Between the trimmed V and J ends, which lost 0 bases and 2 bases, there was a span of 10 bases. Germline loops: CDR1 DFQATT, CDR2 SNEGSKA (reference sequence). The CDR3 loop is CSARDPRTNYGYTF. The CDR3 nucleotides are TGCAGTGCTAGAGATCCGAGGACCAACTATGGCTACACCTTC.